The rows below give T cell receptor beta chains drawn from one sample of a study of T cell repertoires in cytomegalovirus infection. TCRdb analysed the reads with MiXCR anew, one entry per CDR3 protein. The data show about 530,000 distinct CDR3 sequences, less than 30% seen once. Sequencing input: PBMCs. The receptors derive from a human donor in good health (CMV status not recorded). Some clones in this sample may be carry-over from other donors' samples. Both conserved end residues are part of each CDR3.

V gene: TRBV27
J gene: TRBJ1-1
CDR3 protein: CASRNKNTEAFF

V gene: TRBV20-1
J gene: TRBJ2-3
CDR3 protein: CSARPTSGRHYSTDTQYF

V gene: TRBV20-1
J gene: TRBJ1-3
CDR3 protein: CSGQGPAGNTIYF

V gene: TRBV28
J gene: TRBJ2-3
CDR3 protein: CASRAREGVYTDTQYF

V gene: TRBV6-2/TRBV6-3
J gene: TRBJ1-1
CDR3 protein: CASSYSWFSGSLNTEAFF

V gene: TRBV18
J gene: TRBJ2-1
CDR3 protein: CASSQGINEQFF

V gene: TRBV5-1
J gene: TRBJ2-5
CDR3 protein: CASSLTSLKGETQYF

V gene: TRBV7-9
J gene: TRBJ2-1
CDR3 protein: CASSLEAGVMANEQFF

V gene: TRBV7-9
J gene: TRBJ2-6
CDR3 protein: CASSSQTGGFSGANFLTF

V gene: TRBV6-2/TRBV6-3
J gene: TRBJ2-1
CDR3 protein: CASSRDHRSEQFF

V gene: TRBV7-2
J gene: TRBJ1-1
CDR3 protein: CASSFDGQNTEAFF

V gene: TRBV11-2
J gene: TRBJ2-1
CDR3 protein: CASSLVSGAGEQFF

V gene: TRBV28
J gene: TRBJ1-5
CDR3 protein: CASSLAGIRVDQPQHF

V gene: TRBV6-6
J gene: TRBJ1-5
CDR3 protein: CASRDAGADQPQHF

V gene: TRBV18
J gene: TRBJ2-7
CDR3 protein: CASSRTAGGSYEQYF

V gene: TRBV30
J gene: TRBJ1-2
CDR3 protein: CAWSSLDHYGYTF

V gene: TRBV27
J gene: TRBJ1-6
CDR3 protein: CASSPYRTYNSPLHF

V gene: TRBV5-1
J gene: TRBJ1-1
CDR3 protein: CASSLGDREAAFF

V gene: TRBV7-9
J gene: TRBJ2-1
CDR3 protein: CASSLYPERGTNEQFF

V gene: TRBV18
J gene: TRBJ2-5
CDR3 protein: CASSPRREQETQYF

V gene: TRBV28
J gene: TRBJ2-7
CDR3 protein: CASSPLGSGRSGSSYEQYF

V gene: TRBV11-3
J gene: TRBJ1-2
CDR3 protein: CASSHRGGYDPNYGYTF

V gene: TRBV28
J gene: TRBJ2-2
CDR3 protein: CASTTSGKGELFF

V gene: TRBV6-6
J gene: TRBJ2-2
CDR3 protein: CASSYRYGELFF

V gene: TRBV7-9
J gene: TRBJ2-4
CDR3 protein: CASSPGALAKNIQYF

V gene: TRBV4-1
J gene: TRBJ2-3
CDR3 protein: CASSRVKAGGPTDTQYF

V gene: TRBV5-4
J gene: TRBJ1-4
CDR3 protein: CASSFTPGSNEKLFF

V gene: TRBV20-1
J gene: TRBJ2-1
CDR3 protein: CSANSGLAGVHEQFF

V gene: TRBV7-8
J gene: TRBJ2-1
CDR3 protein: CASSSLRDNEQFF

V gene: TRBV10-3
J gene: TRBJ2-7
CDR3 protein: CAISGGTSYEQYF